This TCR beta chain was sequenced for a study of cytomegalovirus exposure and HLA in healthy donors. Findings and caveats of the study: Researchers reportedly found TCR beta sequences accurately predicted most subjects' HLA-A and HLA-B alleles. It was only CMV serostatus that was available as immune exposure information. Relative to the roughly 690-donor mean, N-insertions were reportedly fewer in an Asian-associated ancestry cluster in a later analysis.

60 Vbeta and 13 Jbeta primers were used in PCR. Libraries were prepared by immunoSEQ multiplex PCR; TCRdb keeps only in-frame clonotypes and omits some of them. The repertoire has 120,000 to 150,000 clones, over 65% of them found once; the top ten carry roughly 3.1%. Germline values: CDR1 SGHTA, CDR2 FQGNSA. The junction had 8 bases not matched to a gene; V was cut back by 6 bases and J by 9 bases. The length of the CDR3 is 13 residues. On this clone: Its target is unknown.

The chain has TRBV7-2 and TRBJ1-1, with 9 bases identical to TRBD1. What was sequenced was PBMCs. The TCR was taken from a man aged 35 to 55 in good health and CMV-seropositive. Here the CDR3 reads CASSYGTGSKAFF. Here the CDR3 DNA reads TGTGCCAGCAGTTACGGGACAGGGAGTAAAGCTTTCTTT.